The rows below give T cell receptor beta chains drawn from one sample of a study of shared clonotypes between healthy human individuals. Sequenced by immunoSEQ multiplex PCR; TCRdb stores in-frame clones only, minus some. In the table there are approximately 2.5 million clones, 90% to 95% of which are singletons. Sequencing was carried out using naive CD4+ T cells sorted from blood. The source of these receptors is a man between 18 and 35 years old in good health. Each CDR3 is given with its conserved first and last residue. D genes are given only for firm matches. Clone size is stated in some rows and not others, as once, few, many or a class when expanded.

TRBD2,TRBV5-1,.,TRBJ2-7,CASSLIVRDTRLAGPYEQYF,TGCGCCAGCAGCTTGATAGTACGGGACACTCGACTAGCGGGGCCCTACGAGCAGTACTTC
.,TRBV7-2,.,TRBJ1-1,CASSLVNTEAFF,TGTGCCAGCAGCTTGGTGAACACTGAAGCTTTCTTT
TRBD1,TRBV6-6,.,TRBJ2-5,CASSTFEKGAWGTQYF,TGTGCCAGCAGTACCTTCGAGAAGGGGGCCTGGGGGACCCAGTACTTC
.,TRBV19,.,TRBJ2-7,CASSIANSYEQYF,TGTGCCAGTAGTATTGCCAATTCCTACGAGCAGTACTTC
.,TRBV7-9,.,TRBJ2-3,CASSLFVDPTDTQYF,TGTGCCAGCAGCTTATTTGTGGACCCCACAGATACGCAGTATTTT
.,TRBV5-1,.,TRBJ2-7,CASSWGLAGSSYEQYF,TGCGCCAGCAGCTGGGGGTTGGCGGGGAGCTCCTACGAGCAGTACTTC
.,TRBV5-6,.,TRBJ1-3,CASSLSGNTIYF,TGTGCCAGCAGCTTGTCCGGAAACACCATATATTTT
.,TRBV5-1,.,TRBJ2-6,CASSLDPPGASGANVLTF,TGCGCCAGCAGCTTGGATCCTCCAGGGGCCTCTGGGGCCAACGTCCTGACTTTC
.,TRBV2,once,TRBJ1-1,CASSERGGTTEAFF,TGTGCCAGCAGTGAAAGGGGGGGAACTACTGAAGCTTTCTTT
.,TRBV28,.,TRBJ1-1,CASRTGGASNTEAFF,TGTGCCAGCAGAACGGGGGGCGCGAGCAACACTGAAGCTTTCTTT